The clone carrying this TCR beta chain was observed a few times. Amplification of TCR beta CDR3 regions was performed using RNA transcripts as template. The HTBI primer set drove a first-round RT-PCR of the TCR CDR3. From the multiplex PCR reads, TCRdb called clonotypes with MiXCR, one entry per CDR3 protein. The sample lists around 450,000 distinct CDR3 sequences, roughly an eighth occurring once. These data come from a study of T cells in Graves' hyperthyroidism and ophthalmopathy. V lost 7 bases and J 16 bases, leaving 20 bases between the germline ends. CDR1 MDHEN and CDR2 SYDVKM come from the germline V gene. The CDR3 runs 12 residues.

This TCR came from a woman between 18 and 29 years old with Graves' hyperthyroidism. This chain connects TRBV28 to TRBJ1-3, with D unresolved. The sequencing sample was made of blood. CDR3 in DNA: TGTGCCAGCACCCAGACGGCGCACACCCTGTATTTT. As protein: CASTQTAHTLYF.